The 10 T cell receptor beta chains below come from one sample, sequenced in a study of cytomegalovirus exposure and HLA in healthy donors. Assay: immunoSEQ multiplex PCR; the TCRdb copy retains only in-frame clones and omits some. The profile covers about 190,000 clones, with 84% appearing a single time and roughly 7% taken by the ten largest. Sequenced input: PBMCs. These TCRs come from a man between 18 and 29 years old in good health and CMV-seropositive.

For the CDR3, the DNA is TGTGCCAGCAGCCAAGGCCTGCGAAGTGTTGCGGAAAAATATGGCTACACCTTC. Translation gives CASSQGLRSVAEKYGYTF. The chain recombines TRBV4-2 with TRBJ1-2; no firm D call. Germline V CDR1 and CDR2: LGHNA, YNFKEQ. This CDR3 spans 18 amino acids. V lost 1 base and J 5 bases, leaving 23 bases between the germline ends.

The chain links TRBV4-1 to TRBJ1-5, with D possibly TRBD1 on 5 matching bases. Germline-derived CDR1 and CDR2 are MGHRA and YSYEKL. The V end was cut by 0 bases, the J end by 5 bases, with 26 bases between. This CDR3 comprises 20 residues. The CDR3 DNA is TGCGCCAGCAGCCAAGAGGTTGATTTTTCGGGGGGTCGCGGTTATCAGCCCCAGCATTTT. It yields the protein CASSQEVDFSGGRGYQPQHF.

This clone came up a few times. The rearrangement links TRBV7-9 to TRBJ2-2, with 8 bases lining up with TRBD1. This CDR3 is built from 15 residues. V lost 5 bases, J lost 0 bases, and 2 bases stayed unmatched. The germline CDR1 and CDR2 sequences are SEHNR and FQNEAQ (reference sequence). The CDR3 nucleotides read TGTGCCAGCAGCGGACAGGGCGCGAACACCGGGGAGCTGTTTTTT. Protein sequence: CASSGQGANTGELFF.

This clone was counted ten times or more. V and J are TRBV6-4 and TRBJ2-2; the match to TRBD1 covers 8 bases. The V and J ends lost 6 bases and 3 bases, in that order; junction bases with no gene match: 3. The CDR3 runs to 14 residues. Germline V CDR1 and CDR2: MRHNA, SNTAGT. The DNA of the CDR3 is TGTGCCAGCAGGACAGGGGTCGACACCGGGGAGCTGTTTTTT. Translation: CASRTGVDTGELFF.

The chain joins TRBV11-2 to TRBJ1-5; 7 positions match TRBD1. The CDR3 spans 13 residues. Trimming removed 3 bases from V and 5 bases from J; junction bases left unmatched: 1. Germline CDR1 reads SGHAT; CDR2 reads FQNNGV. The CDR3 nucleotides are TGTGCCAGCAGCTTGCAGGGGGATCAGCCCCAGCATTTT. This gives the protein CASSLQGDQPQHF.

This clone was observed a handful of times. The V call is TRBV5-1, the J call TRBJ2-7, with D perhaps TRBD2 (5 bases). The V end was cut by 6 bases, the J end by 0 bases, with 13 bases between. The CDR3 is made up of 14 amino acids. Germline-derived CDR1 and CDR2 are SGHRS and YFSETQ. The CDR3 coding sequence is TGCGCCAGCACCTTCGGAGGTAGCTCCTACGAGCAGTACTTC. Amino acid sequence: CASTFGGSSYEQYF. Combining the CDR3 with reference TRBV5-1 and TRBJ2-7 gives the whole variable domain KAGVTQTPRYLIKTRGQQVTLSCSPISGHRSVSWYQQTPGQGLQFLFEYFSETQRNKGNFPGRFSGRQFSNSRSEMNVSTLELGDSALYLCASTFGGSSYEQYFGPGTRLTVT.

The rearrangement links TRBV11-2 to TRBJ2-1; 10 nucleotides line up with TRBD2. Unmatched junction bases numbered 4, after V lost 5 bases and J lost 0 bases. This CDR3 contains 16 residues. Germline V gives CDR1 SGHAT, CDR2 FQNNGV. The CDR3 sequence: CASSVSGRGSYNEQFF. The CDR3 nucleotides read TGTGCCAGCAGCGTCAGCGGGAGGGGCTCCTACAATGAGCAGTTCTTC.

This clone was seen a few times. The chain links TRBV19 to TRBJ1-5, with D possibly being TRBD1 (5 bases). The length of the CDR3 is 13 residues. Germline-derived CDR1 and CDR2 are LNHDA and SQIVND (reference sequence). Trimming left V 10 bases short and J 5 bases short, with 15 bases between. CDR3 residues: CATDGAGDQPQHF. In DNA, the CDR3 is TGTGCCACCGACGGGGCGGGAGATCAGCCCCAGCATTTT.

The V and J genes are TRBV7-9 and TRBJ2-1; possible D gene TRBD2, 6 bases. This CDR3 region has 13 residues. V was clipped by 7 bases and J by 8 bases, with 15 bases between them. CDR1 is SEHNR, CDR2 FQNEAQ, per germline (reference sequence). The CDR3 loop reads CASTPRERDEQFF. The CDR3 DNA reads TGTGCCAGCACCCCTCGGGAGCGGGATGAGCAGTTCTTC.

The chain combines TRBV19 with TRBJ2-1; weak D call: TRBD1 (5 bases). V was pared by 5 bases and J by 9 bases, with 20 bases between. This CDR3 spans 15 amino acids. Germline V gives CDR1 LNHDA, CDR2 SQIVND (reference sequence). CDR3 sequence reads: CASSPLRVNPSEQFF. CDR3 bases: TGTGCCAGTAGTCCCCTCAGGGTCAACCCCAGTGAGCAGTTCTTC. The full variable domain, in which reference TRBV19 and TRBJ2-1 provide the parts outside the CDR3, is DGGITQSPKYLFRKEGQNVTLSCEQNLNHDAMYWYRQDPGQGLRLIYYSQIVNDFQKGDIAEGYSVSREKKESFPLTVTSAQKNPTAFYLCASSPLRVNPSEQFFGPGTRLTVL.